These 21 T cell receptor beta chains were all obtained from the same sample, sequenced in a study of HIV-infected children after antiretroviral therapy interruption. The TCR library was built from RNA with a 3' RACE protocol and unique molecular identifiers. TCRdb fed the 3' RACE reads into MiXCR, producing one record per CDR3 protein. The sample shows more than 75,000 distinct CDR3 sequences, roughly 6.7% of them seen only once. Specified treatment: PENTA 11 planned treatment interruption arm or continuous ART arm. Material: CD45RA+ CD4+ T cells from PBMCs, pooled from several time points, obtained from a donor given antiretroviral therapy, either interrupted or continuous. Documented subset: naive CD4+ CD45RA+ CD45RO- T cells. These TCRs come from a pool of human donors with HIV.

There are a few counts of this clonotype. V gene TRBV5-1 combines with J gene TRBJ1-1; TRBD1 matches at 8 bases. The CDR3 totals 14 residues. Germline CDR1 is SGHRS and CDR2 is YFSETQ. Trimming took 5 bases from V and 4 from J; bases not matched to a gene: 7. CDR3 in amino acids: CASSLTTGGTEAFF. DNA for the CDR3: TGCGCCAGCAGTTTAACTACAGGGGGCACTGAAGCTTTCTTT.

This clonotype has ten or more counts. The chain links TRBV23-1 to TRBJ1-5; possible D gene TRBD1, 6 bases. TRBV23-1 is an ORF, with its function uncertain. This CDR3 region has 14 residues. V was pared by 10 bases and J by 4 bases, with 17 bases between. DNA of the CDR3: TGCGCCAACCCGAAGGGGGGCAGAAATCAGCCCCAGCATTTT. It encodes CANPKGGRNQPQHF.

This clonotype appeared a few times. This chain joins TRBV7-6 and TRBJ1-3; maybe TRBD1 (5 bases). With 5 bases removed from V and 7 bases from J, the gap between germline ends came to 15 bases. This CDR3 spans 14 amino acids. Germline lookup yields CDR1 SGHVS and CDR2 FNYEAQ. CDR3: CASSPGLGRNTIYF. CDR3 bases: TGTGCCAGCAGCCCGGGGCTGGGACGGAACACCATATATTTT.

There are many counts of this clonotype. The chain links TRBV10-3 to TRBJ1-2; 7 bases are shared with TRBD1. Unmatched junction bases numbered 12, after V lost 4 bases and J lost 4 bases. CDR3 length: 16 amino acids. Germline CDR1 reads ENHRY; CDR2 reads SYGVKD. The CDR3 reads CAISGPSGGSSYGYTF. CDR3 nucleotide sequence: TGTGCCATCAGTGGTCCATCAGGGGGATCATCCTATGGCTACACCTTC.

This clonotype was seen more than once but under ten times. The chain links TRBV12-3 or TRBV12-4 to TRBJ2-7; weak D call: TRBD1 (6 bases). The CDR3 runs 13 residues. V was trimmed by 6 bases and J by 6 bases, leaving 15 bases between them. In DNA, the CDR3 is TGTGCCAGCAGCACTGGGGGCGGCCGCGAGCAGTACTTC. This encodes CASSTGGGREQYF.

This clonotype came up many times. The chain couples TRBV29-1 to TRBJ2-6; 7 bases map to TRBD1. J was trimmed by 0 bases and V by 6 bases; bases with no gene match: 8. CDR3 size: 16 residues. Per the germline V gene, CDR1 is SQVTM and CDR2 is ANQGSEA. The CDR3 loop is CSVVGTETSGANVLTF. CDR3 DNA: TGCAGCGTCGTAGGGACAGAAACCTCTGGGGCCAACGTCCTGACTTTC.

This clonotype was observed at least ten times. This chain uses TRBV11-3 with TRBJ2-3; no clear D. Germline-derived CDR1 and CDR2 are SGHNT and YENEEA. V lost 2 bases and J lost 2, with 11 bases in between. The CDR3 contains 15 residues. In nucleotides, the CDR3 is TGTGCCAGCAGCTTATCTGCGGCGATCACAGATACGCAGTATTTT. It specifies CASSLSAAITDTQYF.

This clonotype was detected ten times or more. The chain recombines TRBV5-1 with TRBJ1-3, with D possibly TRBD1 on 5 matching bases. Germline assignment: CDR1 SGHRS and CDR2 YFSETQ. The CDR3 has 15 amino acids. The V end lost 7 bases, the J end lost 0 bases, and 14 bases lay between the germline ends. This CDR3 is CASYGGPNSGNTIYF. As DNA, the CDR3 is TGCGCCAGCTACGGGGGACCGAACTCTGGAAACACCATATATTTT. Looking up the rest from reference TRBV5-1 and TRBJ1-3 gives the full variable domain: KAGVTQTPRYLIKTRGQQVTLSCSPISGHRSVSWYQQTPGQGLQFLFEYFSETQRNKGNFPGRFSGRQFSNSRSEMNVSTLELGDSALYLCASYGGPNSGNTIYFGEGSWLTVV.

This clonotype has at least ten counts. The V call is TRBV27, the J call TRBJ1-1, with 7 bases fitting TRBD1. The germline CDR1 and CDR2 sequences are MNHEY and SMNVEV (reference sequence). CDR3 size: 17 residues. V lost 2 bases to trimming and J lost 4 bases; unmatched junction nucleotides: 13. The CDR3 protein is CASSLPPQGTFATEAFF. The CDR3 region has the DNA TGTGCCAGCAGTTTACCCCCACAGGGGACCTTTGCCACTGAAGCTTTCTTT.

This clonotype was observed many times. V is TRBV20-1 and J is TRBJ2-3; possibly TRBD2 for D (5 bases). In germline, CDR1 is DFQATT, CDR2 SNEGSKA (reference sequence). V was cut by 5 bases and J by 1 base, with 10 bases left in between. This CDR3 contains 13 residues. DNA for the CDR3: TGCAGTGCTCCTCCCGGGGGCACAGATACGCAGTATTTT. This gives the protein CSAPPGGTDTQYF.

Many counts were recorded for this clonotype. This chain connects TRBV3-1 to TRBJ1-6; TRBD1 is a possible D gene (5 bases). Per the germline V gene, CDR1 is LGHDT and CDR2 is YNNKEL (reference sequence). This CDR3 comprises 14 residues. Trimming stripped 3 bases from V and 9 bases from J, with 12 bases between. The CDR3 nucleotides are TGTGCCAGCAGCCACGAGCCGAGGGGTTCACCCCTCCACTTT. This translates into CASSHEPRGSPLHF.

This clonotype has at least ten counts. This sequence joins TRBV27 and TRBJ2-7; TRBD1 might be the D (6 bases). The CDR3 is 14 amino acids. Germline V gene sequence: CDR1 MNHEY, CDR2 SMNVEV (reference sequence). Deletions cut 2 bases from V and 3 bases from J, with 11 bases between. CDR3 bases: TGTGCCAGCAGTTTAAGGGACACGGGCTACGAGCAGTACTTC. Its translation is CASSLRDTGYEQYF.

This clonotype was recorded many times. This chain uses TRBV11-2 with TRBJ2-1; 9 bases match TRBD2. The J segment lost 8 bases and the V segment lost 5 bases, leaving 10 bases of the junction unmatched. The CDR3 runs to 15 residues. Germline V lookup: CDR1 SGHAT, CDR2 FQNNGV. The CDR3 DNA is TGTGCCAGCAGCCAACGGGCGGGGGGGCTCGATGAGCAGTTCTTC. This translates into CASSQRAGGLDEQFF.

This clonotype was counted a few times. The genes are TRBV9 and TRBJ2-3; 11 bases line up with TRBD2. J was trimmed by 1 base and V by 4 bases; bases with no gene match: 5. Per the germline V gene, CDR1 is SGDLS and CDR2 is YYNGEE. This CDR3 spans 16 amino acids. CDR3 nucleotides: TGTGCCAGCAGCCAAACTAGCGGGGGACGCACAGATACGCAGTATTTT. Encoded protein: CASSQTSGGRTDTQYF.

This clonotype showed up just a few times. The chain joins TRBV30 to TRBJ1-6, with a possible D match to TRBD1 (5 bases). Germline-derived CDR1 and CDR2 are GTSNPN and SVGIG (reference sequence). The CDR3 contains 14 residues. Trimming removed 2 bases from V and 8 bases from J, with 13 bases in between. CDR3 in DNA: TGTGCCTGGAGTCACCGGGGGGGAGATTCACCCCTCCACTTT. It yields the protein CAWSHRGGDSPLHF. The full variable domain, with the rest looked up from reference TRBV30 and TRBJ1-6, is SQTIHQWPATLVQPVGSPLSLECTVEGTSNPNLYWYRQAAGRGLQLLFYSVGIGQISSEVPQNLSASRPQDRQFILSSKKLLLSDSGFYLCAWSHRGGDSPLHFGNGTRLTVT.

This clonotype was counted many times. The genes are TRBV7-2 and TRBJ2-3; D uncertain. The CDR3 covers 16 residues. From germline, CDR1 is SGHTA and CDR2 FQGNSA. The V and J ends lost 1 base and 4 bases respectively, with 15 bases between them. The CDR3 nucleotides read TGTGCCAGCAGCTTAGGCCGGCCGGCACGGGCAGATACGCAGTATTTT. Protein sequence: CASSLGRPARADTQYF.

As concerns this clonotype: A clone one base away is much larger, so this may be a read error. The chain recombines TRBV7-2 with TRBJ1-2, with D unresolved. The length of the CDR3 is 13 residues. Germline CDR1 SGHTA, CDR2 FQGNSA. CDR3 region: CASSLRDNYGYAF. CDR3 sequence (DNA): TGTGCCAGCAGCTTGAGAGATAACTATGGCTACGCCTTC.

The table lists this clonotype with many counts. This rearrangement joins TRBV29-1 to TRBJ2-3, with 8 bases matching TRBD1. Germline trimming cut 7 bases from V and 2 bases from J; bases unmatched to any gene: 8. The germline gives CDR1 SQVTM, CDR2 ANQGSEA. The CDR3 spans 14 residues. CDR3 residues: CSAPRQGATDTQYF. The CDR3 region has the DNA TGCAGCGCCCCCCGGCAGGGGGCCACAGATACGCAGTATTTT.

This clonotype was detected many times. The rearrangement links TRBV23-1 to TRBJ1-3, with TRBD1 matching over 7 bases. TRBV23-1 falls under the ORF class, with uncertain function. The V gene end was trimmed by 10 bases and the J gene end by 0 bases; junction bases not matched to a gene: 18. This CDR3 has 18 residues. The chain's CDR3 is CAKTRRDSKKSSGNTIYF. The CDR3 DNA reads as TGCGCCAAGACCCGCCGGGACAGCAAAAAGAGCTCTGGAAACACCATATATTTT.

This clonotype was seen many times. The DNA for the CDR3 is TGTGCCAGCAGTTTATCGGGGGGGGTAAACACTGAAGCTTTCTTT. Its protein product is CASSLSGGVNTEAFF. The chain is built from TRBV28 and TRBJ1-1, with D perhaps matching TRBD1 (5 bases). The germline V and J ends were trimmed by 1 base and 2 bases, with 11 bases remaining between them. Germline V gene sequence: CDR1 MDHEN, CDR2 SYDVKM. The CDR3 totals 15 residues.

Many counts were recorded for this clonotype. The chain combines TRBV12-3 or TRBV12-4 with TRBJ1-4, with D perhaps TRBD1 (6 bases). The CDR3 covers 15 residues. Between the trimmed V and J ends, which lost 3 bases and 2 bases, there was a span of 10 bases. Here the CDR3 DNA reads TGTGCCAGCAGTTTTAAGGGGGGGACTAATGAAAAACTGTTTTTT. Its protein is CASSFKGGTNEKLFF.